The source of this T cell receptor (beta chain) is a study of blood T cell repertoires in COVID-19. As for the study in general: There were acute and convalescent COVID-19 samples, and they came from the United States, Italy and Spain.

The CDR3 loop spans 16 amino acids. The V and J ends lost 5 bases and 1 base, in that order; junction bases with no gene match: 10. Germline V lookup: CDR1 GTSNPN, CDR2 SVGIG (reference sequence). Produced via immunoSEQ multiplex PCR; TCRdb's table is partial and in-frame only. In the table there are a few hundred thousand clones, around 87% of which are singletons. The source is a woman aged 45-60 years who had recovered from COVID-19. The sample taken for sequencing was PBMCs or T cells enriched from blood (not recorded which). This chain uses TRBV30 with TRBJ2-3, with 9 bases lining up with TRBD1. For the CDR3, the DNA is TGTGCCTGGGCCGGTGGACAGGGGATGGGCACAGATACGCAGTATTTT. Its translation: CAWAGGQGMGTDTQYF.